Listed below are T cell receptor beta chains from one sample, sequenced in a study of CD8 T cells in ankylosing spondylitis. Via MiXCR, TCRdb re-called the 5' RACE reads, giving one row per CDR3 protein. The sample has about 450,000 distinct CDR3 sequences; about 25% are singletons. Sequencing used blood, either unsorted or a sorted T cell fraction (not recorded which). These TCRs come from a male donor with ankylosing spondylitis. Both conserved end residues are part of each CDR3.

TRBV12-3/TRBV12-4	TRBJ1-2	CASSLIPGDYGYTF
TRBV3-1	TRBJ1-5	CASSHGPNRNQPQHF
TRBV5-4	TRBJ1-6	CASSYYRGQDSPLHF
TRBV20-1	TRBJ1-1	CHGVEGGNTEAFF
TRBV24-1	TRBJ2-1	CATSDLRESNEQFF
TRBV7-8	TRBJ1-4	CASSDGPLTGEKLFF
TRBV25-1	TRBJ1-6	CASSRITNSPLHF
TRBV3-1	TRBJ2-4	CASSQVDFTGTENIQYF
TRBV7-2	TRBJ2-5	CASGESRETQYF
TRBV12-3/TRBV12-4	TRBJ2-5	CASSTLLQGETQYF
TRBV3-1	TRBJ2-1	CASSQNEGAVSEQFF
TRBV20-1	TRBJ2-3	CSARDSAAGAQYF
TRBV20-1	TRBJ1-5	CSATWDRGIDNQPQHF
TRBV6-1	TRBJ2-3	CASTQGASSTDTQYF